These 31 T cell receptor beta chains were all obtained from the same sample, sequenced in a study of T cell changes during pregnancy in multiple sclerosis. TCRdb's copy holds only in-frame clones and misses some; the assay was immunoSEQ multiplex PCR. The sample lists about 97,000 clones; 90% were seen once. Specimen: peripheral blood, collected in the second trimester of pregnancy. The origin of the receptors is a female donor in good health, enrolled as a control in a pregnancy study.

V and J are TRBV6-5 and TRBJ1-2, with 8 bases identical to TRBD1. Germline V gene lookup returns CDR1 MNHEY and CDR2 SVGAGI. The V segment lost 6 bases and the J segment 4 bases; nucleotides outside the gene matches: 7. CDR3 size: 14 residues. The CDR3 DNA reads TGTGCCAGCAGCCAGGACAGGGCACCCTATGGCTACACCTTC. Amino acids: CASSQDRAPYGYTF.

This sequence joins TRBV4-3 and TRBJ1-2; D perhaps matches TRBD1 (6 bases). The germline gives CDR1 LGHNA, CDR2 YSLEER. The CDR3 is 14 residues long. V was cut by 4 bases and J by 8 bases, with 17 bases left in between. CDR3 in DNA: TGCGCCAGCAGCCGAACAGGGCCCCTAGAAGGCTACACCTTC. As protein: CASSRTGPLEGYTF.

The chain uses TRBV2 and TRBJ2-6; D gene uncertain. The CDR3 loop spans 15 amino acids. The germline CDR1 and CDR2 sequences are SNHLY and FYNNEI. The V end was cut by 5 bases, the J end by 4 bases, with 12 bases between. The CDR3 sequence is CASSSFATGANVLTF. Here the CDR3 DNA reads TGTGCCAGCAGTTCTTTCGCTACCGGGGCCAACGTCCTGACTTTC.

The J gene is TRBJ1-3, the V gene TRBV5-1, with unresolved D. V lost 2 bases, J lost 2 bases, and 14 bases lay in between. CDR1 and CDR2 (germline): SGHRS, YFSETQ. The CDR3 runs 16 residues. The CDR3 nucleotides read TGCGCCAGCAGCTTTGGGCCTGGGTTGACTGGAAACACCATATATTTT. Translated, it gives CASSFGPGLTGNTIYF. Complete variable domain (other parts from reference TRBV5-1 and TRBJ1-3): KAGVTQTPRYLIKTRGQQVTLSCSPISGHRSVSWYQQTPGQGLQFLFEYFSETQRNKGNFPGRFSGRQFSNSRSEMNVSTLELGDSALYLCASSFGPGLTGNTIYFGEGSWLTVV.

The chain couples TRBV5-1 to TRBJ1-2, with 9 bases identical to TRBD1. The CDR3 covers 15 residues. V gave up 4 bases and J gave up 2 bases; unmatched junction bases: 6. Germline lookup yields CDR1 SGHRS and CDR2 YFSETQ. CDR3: CASSAQGQGNYGYTF. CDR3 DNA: TGCGCCAGCAGCGCCCAGGGACAGGGCAACTATGGCTACACCTTC.

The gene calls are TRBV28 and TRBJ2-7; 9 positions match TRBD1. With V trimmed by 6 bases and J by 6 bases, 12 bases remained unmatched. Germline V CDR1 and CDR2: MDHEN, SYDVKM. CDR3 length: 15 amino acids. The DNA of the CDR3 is TGTGCCAGCAGGCGGACAGGGGAGGGGACCAGCGAGCAGTACTTC. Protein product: CASRRTGEGTSEQYF.

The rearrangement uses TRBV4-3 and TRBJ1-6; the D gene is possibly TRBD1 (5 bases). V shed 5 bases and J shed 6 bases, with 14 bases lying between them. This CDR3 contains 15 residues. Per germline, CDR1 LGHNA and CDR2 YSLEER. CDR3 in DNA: TGCGCCAGCAGCAGGTGGGGCGGGGGTAATTCACCCCTCCACTTT. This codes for CASSRWGGGNSPLHF.

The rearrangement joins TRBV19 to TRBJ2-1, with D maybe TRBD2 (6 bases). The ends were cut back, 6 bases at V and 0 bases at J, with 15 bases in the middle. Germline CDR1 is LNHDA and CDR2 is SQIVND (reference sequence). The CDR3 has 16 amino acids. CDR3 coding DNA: TGTGCCAGTAGACAGGTTAGCGGAAGCTCCTACAATGAGCAGTTCTTC. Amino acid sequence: CASRQVSGSSYNEQFF.

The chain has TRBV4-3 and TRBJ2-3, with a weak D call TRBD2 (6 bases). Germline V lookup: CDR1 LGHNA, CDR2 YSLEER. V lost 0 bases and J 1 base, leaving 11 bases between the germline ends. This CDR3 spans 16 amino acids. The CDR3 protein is CASSQETRVGTDTQYF. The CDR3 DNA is TGCGCCAGCAGCCAAGAGACTAGAGTTGGCACAGATACGCAGTATTTT.

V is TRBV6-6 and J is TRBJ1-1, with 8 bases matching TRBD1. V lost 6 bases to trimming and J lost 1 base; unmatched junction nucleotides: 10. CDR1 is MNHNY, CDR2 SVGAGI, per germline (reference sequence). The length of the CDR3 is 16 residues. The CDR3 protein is CASRRSGQEKNTEAFF. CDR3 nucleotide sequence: TGTGCCAGCAGGAGATCGGGACAGGAGAAGAACACTGAAGCTTTCTTT.

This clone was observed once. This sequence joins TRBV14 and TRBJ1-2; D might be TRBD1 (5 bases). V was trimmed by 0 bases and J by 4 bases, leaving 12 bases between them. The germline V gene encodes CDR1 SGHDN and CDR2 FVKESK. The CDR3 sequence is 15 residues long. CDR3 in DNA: TGTGCCAGCAGCCAAGATCATCCTAGGGGCTATGGCTACACCTTC. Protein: CASSQDHPRGYGYTF.

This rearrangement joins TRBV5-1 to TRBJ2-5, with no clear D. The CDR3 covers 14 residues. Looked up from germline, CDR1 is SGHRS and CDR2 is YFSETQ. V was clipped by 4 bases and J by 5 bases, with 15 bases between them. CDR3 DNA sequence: TGCGCCAGCAGCCCGGTCTCTACCTGGGAGACCCAGTACTTC. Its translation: CASSPVSTWETQYF.

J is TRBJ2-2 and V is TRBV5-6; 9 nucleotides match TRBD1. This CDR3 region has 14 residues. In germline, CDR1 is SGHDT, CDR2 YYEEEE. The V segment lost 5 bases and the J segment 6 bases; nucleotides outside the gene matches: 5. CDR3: CASRGTGQAGELFF. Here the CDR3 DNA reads TGTGCCAGCAGAGGGACAGGGCAGGCCGGGGAGCTGTTTTTT. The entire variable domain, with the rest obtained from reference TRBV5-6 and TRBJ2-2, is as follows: DAGVTQSPTHLIKTRGQQVTLRCSPKSGHDTVSWYQQALGQGPQFIFQYYEEEERQRGNFPDRFSGHQFPNYSSELNVNALLLGDSALYLCASRGTGQAGELFFGEGSRLTVL.

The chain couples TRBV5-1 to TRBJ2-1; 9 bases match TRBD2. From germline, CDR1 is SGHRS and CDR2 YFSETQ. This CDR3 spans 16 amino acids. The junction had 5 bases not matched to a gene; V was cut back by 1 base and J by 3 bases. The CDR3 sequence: CASSLRAGGGYNEQFF. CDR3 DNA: TGCGCCAGCAGCTTGAGAGCGGGGGGTGGCTACAATGAGCAGTTCTTC.

In DNA form, the CDR3 reads TGTGCCAGCAGCTTAGATTTGAGTCCTAGCGGGTCCCCCTACGAGCAGTACTTC. Its protein is CASSLDLSPSGSPYEQYF. V usage is TRBV7-2 and J usage is TRBJ2-7, with 8 bases matching TRBD2. Germline V CDR1 and CDR2: SGHTA, FQGNSA. This CDR3 is 18 amino acids long. With V trimmed by 1 base and J by 2 bases, 13 bases remained unmatched. Based on the CDR3 plus reference TRBV7-2 and TRBJ2-7, the full variable domain is GAGVSQSPSNKVTEKGKDVELRCDPISGHTALYWYRQSLGQGLEFLIYFQGNSAPDKSGLPSDRFSAERTGGSVSTLTIQRTQQEDSAVYLCASSLDLSPSGSPYEQYFGPGTRLTVT.

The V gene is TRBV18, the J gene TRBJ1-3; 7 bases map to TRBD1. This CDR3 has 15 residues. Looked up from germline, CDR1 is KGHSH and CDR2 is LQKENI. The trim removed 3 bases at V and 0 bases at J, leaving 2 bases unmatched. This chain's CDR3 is CASSPQGVSGNTIYF. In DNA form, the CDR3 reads TGTGCCAGCTCACCGCAGGGGGTCTCTGGAAACACCATATATTTT.

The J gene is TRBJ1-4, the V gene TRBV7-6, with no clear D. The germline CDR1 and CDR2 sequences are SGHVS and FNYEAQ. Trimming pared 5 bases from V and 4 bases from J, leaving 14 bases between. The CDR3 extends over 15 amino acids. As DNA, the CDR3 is TGTGCCAGCAGCCCGCGGACTGTCGGTAATGAAAAACTGTTTTTT. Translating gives CASSPRTVGNEKLFF.

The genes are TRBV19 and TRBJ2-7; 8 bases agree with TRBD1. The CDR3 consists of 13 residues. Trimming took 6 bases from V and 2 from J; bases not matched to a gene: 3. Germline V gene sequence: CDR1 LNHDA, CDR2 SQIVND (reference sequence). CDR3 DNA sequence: TGTGCCAGTAGCCCGGACAGGGCCTACGAGCAGTACTTC. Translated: CASSPDRAYEQYF.

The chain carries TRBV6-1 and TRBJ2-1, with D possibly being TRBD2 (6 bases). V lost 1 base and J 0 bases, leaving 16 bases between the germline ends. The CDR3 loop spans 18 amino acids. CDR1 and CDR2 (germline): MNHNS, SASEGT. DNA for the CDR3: TGTGCCAGCAGTGAAGTAGGAGGACTACGATCCTCCTACAATGAGCAGTTCTTC. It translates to CASSEVGGLRSSYNEQFF.

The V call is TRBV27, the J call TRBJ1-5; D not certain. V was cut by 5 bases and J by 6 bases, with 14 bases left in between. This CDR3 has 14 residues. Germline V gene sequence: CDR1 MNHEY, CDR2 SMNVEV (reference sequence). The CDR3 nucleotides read TGTGCCAGCAGTACGACTGTGGGGAGTCAGCCCCAGCATTTT. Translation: CASSTTVGSQPQHF.

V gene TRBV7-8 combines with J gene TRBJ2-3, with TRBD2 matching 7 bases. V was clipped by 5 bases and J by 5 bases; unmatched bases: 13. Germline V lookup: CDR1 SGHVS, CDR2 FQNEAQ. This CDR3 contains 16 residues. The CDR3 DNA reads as TGTGCCAGCAGCCCGCGGGTTAGCGGGCATATAGATACGCAGTATTTT. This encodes CASSPRVSGHIDTQYF.

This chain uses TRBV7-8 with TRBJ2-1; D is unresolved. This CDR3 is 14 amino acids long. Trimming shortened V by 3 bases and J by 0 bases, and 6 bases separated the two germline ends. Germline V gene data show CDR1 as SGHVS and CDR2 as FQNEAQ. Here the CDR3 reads CASSFSGSYNEQFF. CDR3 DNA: TGTGCCAGCAGCTTCTCGGGCTCCTACAATGAGCAGTTCTTC.

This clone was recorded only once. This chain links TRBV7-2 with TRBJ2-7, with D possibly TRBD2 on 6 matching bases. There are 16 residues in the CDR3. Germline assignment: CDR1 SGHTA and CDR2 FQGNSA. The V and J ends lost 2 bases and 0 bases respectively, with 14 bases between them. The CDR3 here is CASSLTSGSASYEQYF. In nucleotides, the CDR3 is TGTGCCAGCAGCTTAACGTCCGGGAGTGCCTCCTACGAGCAGTACTTC.

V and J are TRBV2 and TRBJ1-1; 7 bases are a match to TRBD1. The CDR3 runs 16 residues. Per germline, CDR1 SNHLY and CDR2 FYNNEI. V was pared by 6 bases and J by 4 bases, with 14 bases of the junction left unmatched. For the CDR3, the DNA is TGTGCCAGCAGCCTAGGGAACAGGGGTTACGGCACTGAAGCTTTCTTT. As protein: CASSLGNRGYGTEAFF.

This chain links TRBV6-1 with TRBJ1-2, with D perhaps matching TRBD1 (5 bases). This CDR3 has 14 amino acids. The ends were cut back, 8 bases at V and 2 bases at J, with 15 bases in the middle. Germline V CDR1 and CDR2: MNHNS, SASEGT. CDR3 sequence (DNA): TGTGCCAGCCGTATCGAAGGGGTGAACTATGGCTACACCTTC. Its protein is CASRIEGVNYGYTF.

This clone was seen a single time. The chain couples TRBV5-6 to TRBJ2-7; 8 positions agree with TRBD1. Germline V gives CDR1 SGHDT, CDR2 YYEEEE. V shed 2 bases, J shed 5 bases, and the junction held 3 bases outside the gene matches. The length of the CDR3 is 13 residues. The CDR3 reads CASSFQGANEQYF. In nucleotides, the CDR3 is TGTGCCAGCAGCTTTCAGGGGGCGAACGAGCAGTACTTC.

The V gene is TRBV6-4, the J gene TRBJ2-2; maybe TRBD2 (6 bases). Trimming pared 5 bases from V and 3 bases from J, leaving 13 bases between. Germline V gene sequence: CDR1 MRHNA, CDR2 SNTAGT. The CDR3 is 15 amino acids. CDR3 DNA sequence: TGTGCCAGCAGTTACCGACTAGACGACACCGGGGAGCTGTTTTTT. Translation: CASSYRLDDTGELFF.

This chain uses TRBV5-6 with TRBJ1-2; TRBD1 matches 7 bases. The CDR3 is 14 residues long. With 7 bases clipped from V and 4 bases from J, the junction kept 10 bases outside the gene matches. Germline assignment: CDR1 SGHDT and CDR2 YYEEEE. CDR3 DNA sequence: TGTGCCAGCGTACAGGGGCGGAGGCTCTATGGCTACACCTTC. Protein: CASVQGRRLYGYTF.

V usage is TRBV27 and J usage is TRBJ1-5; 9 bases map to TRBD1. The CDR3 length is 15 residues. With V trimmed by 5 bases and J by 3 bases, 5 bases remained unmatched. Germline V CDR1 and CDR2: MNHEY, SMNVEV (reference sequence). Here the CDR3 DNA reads TGTGCCAGCAGTCCACAGGGGGCCGACAATCAGCCCCAGCATTTT. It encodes CASSPQGADNQPQHF.

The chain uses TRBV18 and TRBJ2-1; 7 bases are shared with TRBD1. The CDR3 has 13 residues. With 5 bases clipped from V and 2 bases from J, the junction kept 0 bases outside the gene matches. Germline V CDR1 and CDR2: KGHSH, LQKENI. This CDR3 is CASSTGAYNEQFF. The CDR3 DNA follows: TGTGCCAGCTCAACAGGGGCCTACAATGAGCAGTTCTTC.

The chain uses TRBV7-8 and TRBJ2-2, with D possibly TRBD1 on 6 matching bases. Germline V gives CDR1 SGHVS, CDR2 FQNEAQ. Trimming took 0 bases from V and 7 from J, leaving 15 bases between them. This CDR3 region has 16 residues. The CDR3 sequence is CASSLAGAGKSGELFF. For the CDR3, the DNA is TGTGCCAGCAGCTTAGCGGGGGCAGGGAAGAGCGGGGAGCTGTTTTTT.